This T cell receptor (beta chain) was profiled in a study of PD-1 blockade in mismatch repair-deficient tumors. Method: immunoSEQ multiplex PCR; TCRdb's copy keeps in-frame clones and lacks some. The sample lists 75,000 to 85,000 clones; more than 65% were seen once. Study-wide results and limits: Rapid post-treatment expansion, then contraction, generally preceding radiologic response, marked tumor-resident clones.

Concerning this clone: Antigen specificity is unknown.

Mismatch repair deficiency was confirmed in all patients, by PCR or immunohistochemistry. TCRs were sequenced from a few patients responding to pembrolizumab. CDR3 length: 15 amino acids. V gave up 4 bases and J gave up 4 bases, with 16 bases separating them. Germline values: CDR1 SGHDN, CDR2 FVKESK. The V call is TRBV14, the J call TRBJ1-1, with D possibly matching TRBD1 (5 bases). This material consisted of peripheral blood, taken 12 weeks after starting pembrolizumab. The origin of this receptor is an adult with mismatch repair-deficient cancer. The CDR3 coding sequence is TGTGCCAGCAGCCGTGAACGGGGGAAGGGCACTGAAGCTTTCTTT. The encoded protein is CASSRERGKGTEAFF.